Reported below is one T cell receptor beta chain. Its antigen remains unknown. These data come from a study of cytomegalovirus exposure and HLA in healthy donors. Study-wide findings and caveats: A few chains tied to CMV proved CMV antigen-specific in vitro. DRB1 showed the most TCR associations and HLA-C the fewest in a later analysis, as rates varied by HLA locus. In a later analysis, V- and J-gene trimming of beta chains associated with a DCLRE1C missense variant, replicated independently. The authors later found most CMV-associated TCR beta chains appeared HLA-restricted.

The CDR3 consists of 16 residues. J gave up 6 bases and V 7 bases, and 18 bases lay outside the gene matches. Germline V gene lookup returns CDR1 LNHDA and CDR2 SQIVND (reference sequence). The PCR employed 60 Vbeta primers together with 13 Jbeta primers. Profiling relied on immunoSEQ multiplex PCR, and the TCRdb table lists in-frame clones only, not all of them. The repertoire holds 75,000 to 85,000 clones, with around 80% as singletons. The sample comprised PBMCs. This TCR derives from a male donor in good health and CMV-seronegative. The chain has TRBV19 and TRBJ2-7; 7 bases fit TRBD2. DNA for the CDR3: TGTGCCAGTAAGCAAACCTGGGGCGGGAGCTTTTCCGAGCAGTACTTC. It yields the protein CASKQTWGGSFSEQYF.